This T cell receptor (beta chain) was retrieved from a study of graft-versus-host responses after intestinal transplantation. Study outcomes and limitations: Those patients showing graft-donor T cell macrochimerism displayed high graft-versus-host to host-versus-graft clonal ratios in allografts. Investigators detected GvH clones in recipient marrow, with some emerging earlier in ileum or blood. Levels of circulating GvH clones at their peak were associated with early post-transplant HvG declines.

As concerns this clone: Its antigen is still unknown.

Germline V CDR1 and CDR2: SGDLS, YYNGEE. The CDR3 spans 15 residues. V lost 0 bases and J 6 bases, leaving 13 bases between the germline ends. This table comes from immunoSEQ multiplex PCR, and its TCRdb copy is limited to in-frame clones, with some not included. The data show 28,000 or so clones, roughly 80% seen once. The sequences come from unstimulated CD8+ T cells sorted from spleen or lymph node cells, collected before intestinal transplant. The TCR originated in a human donor who received an intestinal transplant. The V gene is TRBV9, the J gene TRBJ2-1; TRBD2 might be the D (6 bases). CDR3 DNA sequence: TGTGCCAGCAGCGTAGGCGCGGGAAGGGGCAATGAGCAGTTCTTC. Protein sequence: CASSVGAGRGNEQFF.